This T cell receptor beta chain was obtained from a study of T cells after yellow fever vaccination. A 5'RACE template-switching step, the method used to make TCR cDNA, added a universal primer site and UMIs. TCRdb recomputed calls from the 5' RACE reads with MiXCR, one row per CDR3 protein. In the table there are tens of thousands of distinct CDR3 sequences, roughly 10% of which are singletons. This clonotype was found many times. Overall study findings and caveats: Once the booster was given, most primary-vaccination clones reappeared, at about 95% for CD4 and 88% for CD8. Almost all vaccine-responding clonotypes escaped detection in sorted memory subsets on day 0.

Germline V gene sequence: CDR1 DFQATT, CDR2 SNEGSKA (reference sequence). V lost 6 bases to trimming and J lost 5 bases, with 16 bases between them. This CDR3 has 13 amino acids. The receptor was derived from a man between 18 and 35 years old who received the YFV17D yellow fever vaccine. The chain uses TRBV20-1 and TRBJ1-1; TRBD1 might be the D (6 bases). The sample was PBMCs, either bulk or a sorted T-cell subset (CD4+, CD8+, memory, or dextramer-sorted; not recorded which), taken less than 16 days after the first yellow fever vaccination. CDR3 amino acids: CSAPDRRMTEAFF. The DNA for the CDR3 is TGCAGTGCCCCCGACAGGAGGATGACTGAAGCTTTCTTT.